The 7 T cell receptor beta chains in this list originate from one sample, sequenced in a study of blood T cell repertoires in COVID-19. Sequenced by immunoSEQ multiplex PCR; TCRdb stores in-frame clones only, minus some. This table has 40,000 or so clones, about 89% appearing once. Sequenced input: peripheral blood. These receptor sequences come from a man aged 50-59 years with active COVID-19.

This chain links TRBV2 with TRBJ1-1; D is perhaps TRBD1 (6 bases). Trimming removed 5 bases from V and 1 base from J, with 8 bases in between. Germline V lookup: CDR1 SNHLY, CDR2 FYNNEI. This CDR3 comprises 13 residues. CDR3 amino acids: CASSLDRNTEAFF. The CDR3 bases are TGTGCCAGCAGTTTGGACAGGAACACTGAAGCTTTCTTT.

The J gene is TRBJ1-2, the V gene TRBV7-3, with D perhaps TRBD1 (6 bases). The CDR3 spans 15 residues. With 1 base removed from V and 0 bases from J, the gap between germline ends came to 9 bases. The germline gives CDR1 SGHTA, CDR2 FQGTGA. The CDR3 coding sequence is TGTGCCAGCAGCTTAAACAGGGTAACTAACTATGGCTACACCTTC. Its protein product is CASSLNRVTNYGYTF.

V gene TRBV6-5 combines with J gene TRBJ2-7; 7 bases are a match to TRBD1. Germline CDR1 is MNHEY and CDR2 is SVGAGI. Losses at the gene ends were 5 bases for V and 3 bases for J; bases not matched to a gene: 10. The CDR3 length is 15 residues. The CDR3 is CASSRTGMGFYEQYF. In nucleotides, the CDR3 is TGTGCCAGCAGTCGGACAGGCATGGGGTTCTACGAGCAGTACTTC.

Only a few counts were recorded for this clone. The chain uses TRBV7-9 and TRBJ2-7; the match to TRBD1 covers 7 bases. Germline lookup yields CDR1 SEHNR and CDR2 FQNEAQ (reference sequence). The CDR3 spans 14 residues. V dropped 2 bases and J dropped 0; count of bases not matched to a gene: 1. Written as DNA, the CDR3 is TGTGCCAGCAGCTTATACAGGGGCTCCTACGAGCAGTACTTC. Its protein product is CASSLYRGSYEQYF.

The V gene is TRBV18, the J gene TRBJ2-7, with D unclear. The CDR3 is 13 amino acids. Looked up from germline, CDR1 is KGHSH and CDR2 is LQKENI. V lost 3 bases, J lost 0 bases, and 6 bases lay in between. The CDR3 region is CASSPPSSYEQYF. CDR3 nucleotide sequence: TGTGCCAGCTCACCCCCTAGCTCCTACGAGCAGTACTTC.

This clone has a handful of counts. V usage is TRBV2 and J usage is TRBJ2-7; TRBD2 matches at 10 bases. With V trimmed by 1 base and J by 0 bases, 6 bases remained unmatched. The CDR3 covers 17 residues. Germline V gene data show CDR1 as SNHLY and CDR2 as FYNNEI. The DNA for the CDR3 is TGTGCCAGCAGTGAAGGGGTAGCGGGAGGTCCCTCCTACGAGCAGTACTTC. It yields the protein CASSEGVAGGPSYEQYF.

The chain carries TRBV10-2 and TRBJ2-5; a weak D match, TRBD1 (5 bases). The CDR3 totals 15 residues. Germline V lookup: CDR1 WSHSY, CDR2 SAAADI. V dropped 4 bases and J dropped 2 bases, with 14 bases sitting between them. The CDR3 bases are TGCGCCAGCAGTGGGGCAGGGCGACGGCAAGAGACCCAGTACTTC. Its protein product is CASSGAGRRQETQYF.